This T cell receptor (beta chain) appears in the sequencing data of a study of technical replicates of blood from a few donors listed by TCRdb under 2017. The junction carries 5 bases between V and J, which are trimmed by 1 base and 2 bases respectively. CDR1 and CDR2 are read off the germline V gene (reference sequence) as LNHDA and SQIVND. The CDR3 sequence holds 13 residues, the cysteine and phenylalanine included. Just the 39-base CDR3 DNA is kept, in frame starting at base 1. Turning to this clone: What antigen it recognizes has not been identified. Within one base of it there is no much larger clone, and no base qualities were kept.

The method was the immunoSEQ multiplex PCR assay. In TCRdb, the immuneACCESS table is reduced to in-frame sequences with V and J assigned. These tables do not hold every clone; where another copy was compared, an unresolved V gene accounts for under half, and the others remain unexplained. Within this sample are approximately 79,000 clones, with around nine tenths of them counted one time only. The ten largest clonotypes hold under 0.5% of the sample. The clonotype originates from a human donor in good health. The rearrangement combines TRBV19 with TRBJ1-2, with TRBD1 perhaps the D gene, on 5 matching bases. The sample comprised T cells isolated from PBMCs. The CDR3 amino acid sequence is: CASSIGTNYGYTF. The nucleotide sequence reads TGTGCCAGTAGTATAGGGACAAACTATGGCTACACCTTC.